These T cell receptor beta chains were read from a single sample in a study of blood T cell repertoires in COVID-19. Profiled with immunoSEQ multiplex PCR; TCRdb holds only in-frame clones, not every one. The table records under 70,000 clones, roughly 88% of them present only once. Sequencing input: peripheral blood. These receptors all come from a woman in her seventies with acute or convalescent COVID-19. Both conserved end residues are part of each CDR3. D genes are given only for firm matches. Size tells how often a clone was seen (once, few, many) or the class of an expanded clone, and some rows leave it out.

V: TRBV28; size: .; D: TRBD1; J: TRBJ2-7; length: 16; DNA: TGTGCCAGCAGTTTCGGGTCTCTCGGACAGGGCTACGAGCAGTACTTC; CDR3: CASSFGSLGQGYEQYF
V: TRBV5-1; size: .; D: .; J: TRBJ1-3; length: 16; DNA: TGCGCCAGCAGCTTGGGGGCCCCAGGGGCTGGAAACACCATATATTTT; CDR3: CASSLGAPGAGNTIYF
V: TRBV7-8; size: .; D: TRBD2; J: TRBJ2-7; length: 19; DNA: TGTGCCAGCAGCCCCACGGCTAGCGGGAGGGCCACGAGCTCCTACGAGCAGTACTTC; CDR3: CASSPTASGRATSSYEQYF
V: TRBV6-5; size: .; D: .; J: TRBJ1-2; length: 14; DNA: TGTGCCAGCAGTTACGGGGGCCGACCCTATGGCTACACCTTC; CDR3: CASSYGGRPYGYTF
V: TRBV5-1; size: .; D: .; J: TRBJ2-5; length: 14; DNA: TGCGCCAGCAGCTTTAGAACTAGGATGGAGACCCAGTACTTC; CDR3: CASSFRTRMETQYF
V: TRBV30; size: .; D: .; J: TRBJ1-5; length: 15; DNA: TGTGCCTGGAGTGCTCGTGGGGCTAGCAATCAGCCCCAGCATTTT; CDR3: CAWSARGASNQPQHF
V: TRBV7-9; size: .; D: .; J: TRBJ1-3; length: 17; DNA: TGTGCCAGCAGCTCATGGACAGCGGCGAGGGCTGGAAACACCATATATTTT; CDR3: CASSSWTAARAGNTIYF
V: TRBV19; size: .; D: .; J: TRBJ1-3; length: 12; DNA: TGTGCCAGTTCTCCGTCTGGAAACACCATATATTTT; CDR3: CASSPSGNTIYF
V: TRBV18; size: .; D: TRBD1; J: TRBJ1-4; length: 14; DNA: TGTGCCAGCTCACCCGGACAGGGTCGGGAAAAACTGTTTTTT; CDR3: CASSPGQGREKLFF
V: TRBV28; size: .; D: TRBD1; J: TRBJ2-2; length: 16; DNA: TGTGCCAGCAGCCGACAGGGGGCAGTTGGCACCGGGGAGCTGTTTTTT; CDR3: CASSRQGAVGTGELFF
V: TRBV3-1/TRBV3-2; size: .; D: .; J: TRBJ1-3; length: 13; DNA: TGTGCCAGCAGCCAAGATTCCCAGGACACCATATATTTT; CDR3: CASSQDSQDTIYF
V: TRBV7-2; size: .; D: .; J: TRBJ2-1; length: 13; DNA: TGTGCCAGCAGCCCCGGTCAGCGGGTTGAGCAGTTCTTC; CDR3: CASSPGQRVEQFF
V: TRBV6-5; size: few; D: TRBD1; J: TRBJ1-5; length: 13; DNA: TGTGCCAGCAAATCGACAGGGAATCAGCCCCAGCATTTT; CDR3: CASKSTGNQPQHF
V: TRBV28; size: once; D: .; J: TRBJ1-4; length: 14; DNA: TGTGCCAGCAGTTTGAGGCAGGGTAACGAAAAACTGTTTTTT; CDR3: CASSLRQGNEKLFF
V: TRBV10-3; size: .; D: TRBD1; J: TRBJ1-5; length: 15; DNA: TGTGCCATCAGTGAAGGACAGGGATTTAATCAGCCCCAGCATTTT; CDR3: CAISEGQGFNQPQHF
V: TRBV7-3; size: .; D: TRBD2; J: TRBJ2-3; length: 15; DNA: TGTGCCAGCAGCTCACTAGCGGATTTCACAGATACGCAGTATTTT; CDR3: CASSSLADFTDTQYF
V: TRBV7-9; size: .; D: .; J: TRBJ1-1; length: 14; DNA: TGTGCCAGCAGGATCCGGGACTCGAACACTGAAGCTTTCTTT; CDR3: CASRIRDSNTEAFF
V: TRBV27; size: many; D: .; J: TRBJ1-6; length: 14; DNA: TGTGCCAGCAGTCCCCGGGGGGGAGATTCACCCCTCCACTTT; CDR3: CASSPRGGDSPLHF
V: TRBV5-6; size: .; D: TRBD1; J: TRBJ1-2; length: 15; DNA: TGTGCCAGCAGCCGCTGGGACAGGGCTAACTATGGCTACACCTTC; CDR3: CASSRWDRANYGYTF
V: TRBV7-2; size: .; D: TRBD1; J: TRBJ1-4; length: 15; DNA: TGTGCCAGCAGTCGTACAGGGGCTGCTAATGAAAAACTGTTTTTT; CDR3: CASSRTGAANEKLFF
V: TRBV19; size: .; D: TRBD2; J: TRBJ2-2; length: 16; DNA: TGTGCCAGTAGTATAGGGAGCGGGGGCATCACCGGGGAGCTGTTTTTT; CDR3: CASSIGSGGITGELFF
V: TRBV10-3; size: .; D: .; J: TRBJ2-5; length: 12; DNA: TGTGCCATGAAAGGGGCTGGGGAGACCCAGTACTTC; CDR3: CAMKGAGETQYF
V: TRBV15; size: .; D: TRBD1; J: TRBJ1-1; length: 18; DNA: TGTGCCACCAGCAGAGATCCGGCAGGGGGCGCGTGGAACACTGAAGCTTTCTTT; CDR3: CATSRDPAGGAWNTEAFF
V: TRBV29-1; size: .; D: .; J: TRBJ2-3; length: 13; DNA: TGCAGCGCTGATAGGGGTAGAACAGATACGCAGTATTTT; CDR3: CSADRGRTDTQYF
V: TRBV4-2; size: .; D: TRBD2; J: TRBJ2-1; length: 15; DNA: TGTGCCAGCAGCCAAGATACGGGGGGTTACAATGAGCAGTTCTTC; CDR3: CASSQDTGGYNEQFF
V: TRBV10-3; size: .; D: .; J: TRBJ2-3; length: 18; DNA: TGTGCCATCAGTGAGTCGGGGGATGAGCGGGCTTTCACAGATACGCAGTATTTT; CDR3: CAISESGDERAFTDTQYF
V: TRBV4-1; size: .; D: TRBD1; J: TRBJ2-1; length: 17; DNA: TGCGCCAGCAGCCAAGGAGGACAGGCTCGCTCCTACAATGAGCAGTTCTTC; CDR3: CASSQGGQARSYNEQFF
V: TRBV29-1; size: .; D: TRBD1; J: TRBJ2-5; length: 12; DNA: TGCAGCGCTAAGACAGGGGTGGAGACCCAGTACTTC; CDR3: CSAKTGVETQYF
V: TRBV30; size: .; D: TRBD2; J: TRBJ2-5; length: 17; DNA: TGTGCCTGGAGGCCGCGGCGGACTAGCGGGGGGGTCCTGACCCAGTACTTC; CDR3: CAWRPRRTSGGVLTQYF
V: TRBV27; size: .; D: TRBD1; J: TRBJ1-6; length: 15; DNA: TGTGCCAGCAGACCTGGGACAGGGTATCGGTCACCCCTCCACTTT; CDR3: CASRPGTGYRSPLHF
V: TRBV2; size: .; D: TRBD1; J: TRBJ1-1; length: 14; DNA: TGTGCCAGCAGTGGGACAGGGGGGGGTACTGAAGCTTTCTTT; CDR3: CASSGTGGGTEAFF
V: TRBV19; size: .; D: .; J: TRBJ2-7; length: 13; DNA: TGTGCCTCCTCTATTGCGGGGACGAGGGAGCAGTACTTC; CDR3: CASSIAGTREQYF
V: TRBV4-1; size: .; D: .; J: TRBJ1-5; length: 18; DNA: TGCGCCAGCAGCCAAGTAAATGGCAATCCTCAGGGCAATCAGCCCCAGCATTTT; CDR3: CASSQVNGNPQGNQPQHF
V: TRBV29-1; size: .; D: .; J: TRBJ1-2; length: 14; DNA: TGCAGCGTCGACGAGACGGGGGGTAGCGATGGCTACACCTTC; CDR3: CSVDETGGSDGYTF
V: TRBV9; size: .; D: .; J: TRBJ2-2; length: 16; DNA: TGTGCCAGCAGCGTAACAGGGACAAGTAACACCGGGGAGCTGTTTTTT; CDR3: CASSVTGTSNTGELFF
V: TRBV6-5; size: .; D: .; J: TRBJ1-5; length: 13; DNA: TGTGCCAGCAGCGCGAATAGCAATCAGCCCCAGCATTTT; CDR3: CASSANSNQPQHF
V: TRBV9; size: .; D: .; J: TRBJ1-1; length: 13; DNA: TGTGCCAGCAGCGCACAGGGAGGGACTGAAGCTTTCTTT; CDR3: CASSAQGGTEAFF
V: TRBV27; size: once; D: TRBD2; J: TRBJ2-5; length: 14; DNA: TGTGCCAGCAGTTTCGTGGGAGGGAGAGAGACCCAGTACTTC; CDR3: CASSFVGGRETQYF
V: TRBV19; size: few; D: TRBD2; J: TRBJ2-6; length: 17; DNA: TGTGCCAGTAGTATAGATGGGAGGGTCGGTGGGGCCAACGTCCTGACTTTC; CDR3: CASSIDGRVGGANVLTF
V: TRBV5-1; size: .; D: TRBD1; J: TRBJ2-2; length: 15; DNA: TGCGCCAGCAGCTTGGGGGGGACAGCCACCGGGGAGCTGTTTTTT; CDR3: CASSLGGTATGELFF
V: TRBV9; size: .; D: TRBD1; J: TRBJ1-3; length: 17; DNA: TGTGCCAGCAGCGTAGCCCCAAACACAGGGGCTGGAAACACCATATATTTT; CDR3: CASSVAPNTGAGNTIYF
V: TRBV27; size: .; D: TRBD1; J: TRBJ1-5; length: 14; DNA: TGTGCCAGCAGTGGGACAGCGACCAATCAGCCCCAGCATTTT; CDR3: CASSGTATNQPQHF
V: TRBV2; size: .; D: .; J: TRBJ2-5; length: 12; DNA: TGTGCCAGTAGGGAGGTCGGCGAGACCCAGTACTTC; CDR3: CASREVGETQYF
V: TRBV3-1/TRBV3-2; size: .; D: TRBD2; J: TRBJ2-5; length: 16; DNA: TGTGCCAGCAGCCAGGAGAGACTAGCGGGCTCGGAGACCCAGTACTTC; CDR3: CASSQERLAGSETQYF
V: TRBV24-1; size: .; D: .; J: TRBJ1-4; length: 17; DNA: TGTGCCACCAGTGACCCCCCCGGTCGACATGGGGCTGAAAAACTGTTTTTT; CDR3: CATSDPPGRHGAEKLFF
V: TRBV30; size: .; D: .; J: TRBJ2-3; length: 14; DNA: TGTGCCTGGAGTGTGAGGCAAGTAACAGATACGCAGTATTTT; CDR3: CAWSVRQVTDTQYF
V: TRBV7-2; size: .; D: TRBD1; J: TRBJ1-6; length: 14; DNA: TGTGCCAGCAGCAGGACAGGGGGTAATTCACCCCTCCACTTT; CDR3: CASSRTGGNSPLHF
V: TRBV19; size: .; D: TRBD2; J: TRBJ2-3; length: 16; DNA: TGTGCCAGTAGTCCGCGGACTAGCGGGAACACAGATACGCAGTATTTT; CDR3: CASSPRTSGNTDTQYF
V: TRBV28; size: .; D: TRBD2; J: TRBJ2-7; length: 12; DNA: TGTGCCAGCATGCGGGGGGGGTACGAGCAGTACTTC; CDR3: CASMRGGYEQYF
V: TRBV28; size: .; D: TRBD1; J: TRBJ1-3; length: 18; DNA: TGTGCCAGCAGCGAACCCGGGACAGGGGCCTTCTCTGGAAACACCATATATTTT; CDR3: CASSEPGTGAFSGNTIYF
V: TRBV7-8; size: .; D: .; J: TRBJ1-5; length: 17; DNA: TGTGCCAGCAGCTTAGTACAGGGAAGGGTCCCGTATCAGCCCCAGCATTTT; CDR3: CASSLVQGRVPYQPQHF
V: TRBV5-6; size: .; D: TRBD1; J: TRBJ2-3; length: 19; DNA: TGTGCCAGCAGCCCCCCTTTCGGACAGGCGATTCTCGGCACAGATACGCAGTATTTT; CDR3: CASSPPFGQAILGTDTQYF